What follows describes a single T cell receptor beta chain. The antigen remains undetermined. TCRdb's copy holds only in-frame clones and misses some; the assay was immunoSEQ multiplex PCR. The sample holds 55,000 to 70,000 clones, 75% to 90% seen once. This specimen comes from a study of T cell responses to AZD1222 COVID-19 vaccine. Germline values: CDR1 SGHRS, CDR2 YFSETQ. There are 16 residues in the CDR3. Germline trimming cut 4 bases from V and 5 bases from J; bases unmatched to any gene: 10. The study's findings and limits: Repertoire sampling occurred only after the peak T cell response. Variant regions that are unmutated are reportedly the target of nearly half of spike-specific TCRs.

Specimen: peripheral blood, collected 28 days after the second AZD1222 dose. The chain employs TRBV5-1 and TRBJ2-2; 8 nucleotides match TRBD2. The sequence came from an adult who received the AZD1222 COVID-19 vaccine. CDR3 sequence (DNA): TGCGCCAGCAGCCGGACTAGCTTGGGGCAAACCGGGGAGCTGTTTTTT. This codes for CASSRTSLGQTGELFF.